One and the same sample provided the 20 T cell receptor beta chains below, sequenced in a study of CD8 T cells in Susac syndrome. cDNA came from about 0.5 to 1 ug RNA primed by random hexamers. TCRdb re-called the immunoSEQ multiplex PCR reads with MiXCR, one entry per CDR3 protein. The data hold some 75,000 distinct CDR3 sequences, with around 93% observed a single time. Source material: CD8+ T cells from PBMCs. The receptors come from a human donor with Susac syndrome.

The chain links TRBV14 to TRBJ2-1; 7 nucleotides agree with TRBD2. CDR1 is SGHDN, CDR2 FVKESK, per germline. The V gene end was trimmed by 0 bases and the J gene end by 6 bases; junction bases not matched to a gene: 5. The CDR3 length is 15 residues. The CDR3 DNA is TGTGCCAGCAGCCAAGAAGGCGGGGGACTCAATGAGCAGTTCTTC. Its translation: CASSQEGGGLNEQFF.

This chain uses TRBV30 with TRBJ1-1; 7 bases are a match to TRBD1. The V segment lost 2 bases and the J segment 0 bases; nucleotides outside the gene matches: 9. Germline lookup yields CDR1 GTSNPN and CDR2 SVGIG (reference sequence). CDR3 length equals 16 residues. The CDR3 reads CAWSWGMTGLNTEAFF. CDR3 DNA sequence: TGTGCCTGGAGTTGGGGGATGACAGGGTTGAACACTGAAGCTTTCTTT.

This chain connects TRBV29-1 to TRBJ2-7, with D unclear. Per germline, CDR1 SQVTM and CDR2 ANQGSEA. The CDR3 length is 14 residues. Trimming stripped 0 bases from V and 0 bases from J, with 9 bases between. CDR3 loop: CSVEDRVSSYEQYF. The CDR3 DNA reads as TGCAGCGTTGAAGATCGCGTGAGCTCCTACGAGCAGTACTTC.

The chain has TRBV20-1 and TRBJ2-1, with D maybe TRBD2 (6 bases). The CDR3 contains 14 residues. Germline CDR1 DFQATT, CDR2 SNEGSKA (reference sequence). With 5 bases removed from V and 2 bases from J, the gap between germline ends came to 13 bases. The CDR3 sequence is CSADIAVTYNEQFF. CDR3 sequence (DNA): TGCAGTGCTGATATAGCGGTAACCTACAATGAGCAGTTCTTC.

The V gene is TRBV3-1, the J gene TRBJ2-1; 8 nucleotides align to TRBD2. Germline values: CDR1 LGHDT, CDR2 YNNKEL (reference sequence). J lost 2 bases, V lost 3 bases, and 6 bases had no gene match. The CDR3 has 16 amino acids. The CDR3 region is CASSHSAGGPYNEQFF. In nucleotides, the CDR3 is TGTGCCAGCAGCCATTCGGCGGGAGGCCCCTACAATGAGCAGTTCTTC.

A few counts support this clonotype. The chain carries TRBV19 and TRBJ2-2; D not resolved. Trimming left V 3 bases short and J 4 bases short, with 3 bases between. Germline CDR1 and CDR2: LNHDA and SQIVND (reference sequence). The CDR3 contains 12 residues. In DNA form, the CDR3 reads TGTGCCAGTAGTATCGGCACCGGGGAGCTGTTTTTT. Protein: CASSIGTGELFF. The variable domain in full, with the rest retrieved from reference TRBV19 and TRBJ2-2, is DGGITQSPKYLFRKEGQNVTLSCEQNLNHDAMYWYRQDPGQGLRLIYYSQIVNDFQKGDIAEGYSVSREKKESFPLTVTSAQKNPTAFYLCASSIGTGELFFGEGSRLTVL.

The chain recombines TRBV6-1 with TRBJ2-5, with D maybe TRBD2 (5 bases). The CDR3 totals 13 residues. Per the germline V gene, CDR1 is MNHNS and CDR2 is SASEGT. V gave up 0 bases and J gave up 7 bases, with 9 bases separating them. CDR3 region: CASSEALRGTQYF. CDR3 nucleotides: TGTGCCAGCAGTGAAGCGCTTCGGGGGACCCAGTACTTC.

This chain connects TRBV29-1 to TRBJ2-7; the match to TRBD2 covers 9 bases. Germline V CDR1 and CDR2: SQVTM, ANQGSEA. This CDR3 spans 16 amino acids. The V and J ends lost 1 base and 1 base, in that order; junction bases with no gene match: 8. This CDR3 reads CSVEGLASGTSYEQYF. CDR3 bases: TGCAGCGTTGAAGGCTTGGCTAGCGGGACTTCCTACGAGCAGTACTTC.

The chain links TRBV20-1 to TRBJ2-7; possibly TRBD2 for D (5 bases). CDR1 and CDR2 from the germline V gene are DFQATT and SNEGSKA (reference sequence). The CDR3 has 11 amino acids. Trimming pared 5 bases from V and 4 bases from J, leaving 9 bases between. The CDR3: CSAQEEYEQYF. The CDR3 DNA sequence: TGCAGTGCTCAGGAGGAGTACGAGCAGTACTTC.

CDR3 DNA: TGTGCCAGCAGCTTAGCGGGGGGCAACACCGGGGAGCTGTTTTTT. Residues: CASSLAGGNTGELFF. The chain carries TRBV7-2 and TRBJ2-2; D possibly uses TRBD1 or TRBD2 (6 bases each). Germline V gives CDR1 SGHTA, CDR2 FQGNSA. The CDR3 consists of 15 residues. Trimming took 0 bases from V and 2 from J, leaving 7 bases between them. Variable domain in full (rest from reference TRBV7-2 and TRBJ2-2): GAGVSQSPSNKVTEKGKDVELRCDPISGHTALYWYRQSLGQGLEFLIYFQGNSAPDKSGLPSDRFSAERTGGSVSTLTIQRTQQEDSAVYLCASSLAGGNTGELFFGEGSRLTVL.

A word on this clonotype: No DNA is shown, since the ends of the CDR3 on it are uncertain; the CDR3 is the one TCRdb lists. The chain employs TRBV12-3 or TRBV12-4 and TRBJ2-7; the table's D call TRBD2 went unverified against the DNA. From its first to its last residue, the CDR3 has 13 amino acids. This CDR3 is CASSPVAGGSLFF.

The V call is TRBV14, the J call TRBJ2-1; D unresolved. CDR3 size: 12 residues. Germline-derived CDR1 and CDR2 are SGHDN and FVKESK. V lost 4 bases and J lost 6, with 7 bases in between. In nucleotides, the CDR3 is TGTGCCAGCAGCCCTCACCCCAATGAGCAGTTCTTC. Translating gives CASSPHPNEQFF.

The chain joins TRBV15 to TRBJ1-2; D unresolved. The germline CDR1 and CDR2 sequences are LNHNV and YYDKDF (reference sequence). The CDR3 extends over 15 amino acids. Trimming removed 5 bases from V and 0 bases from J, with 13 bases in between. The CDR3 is CATSSDVRANYGYTF. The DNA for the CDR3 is TGTGCCACCAGCTCAGACGTCCGTGCTAACTATGGCTACACCTTC.

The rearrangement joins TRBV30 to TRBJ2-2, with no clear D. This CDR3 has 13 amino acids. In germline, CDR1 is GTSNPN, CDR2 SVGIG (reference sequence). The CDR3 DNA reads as TGTGCTCGTGATCTATACAACACCGGGGAGCTGTTTTTT. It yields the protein CARDLYNTGELFF.

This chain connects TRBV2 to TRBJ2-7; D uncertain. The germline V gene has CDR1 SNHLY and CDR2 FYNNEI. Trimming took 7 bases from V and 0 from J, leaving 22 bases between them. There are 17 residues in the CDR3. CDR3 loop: CASIRLVKLFPSYEQYF. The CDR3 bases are TGTGCCAGCATAAGACTTGTAAAGTTATTTCCCTCCTACGAGCAGTACTTC.

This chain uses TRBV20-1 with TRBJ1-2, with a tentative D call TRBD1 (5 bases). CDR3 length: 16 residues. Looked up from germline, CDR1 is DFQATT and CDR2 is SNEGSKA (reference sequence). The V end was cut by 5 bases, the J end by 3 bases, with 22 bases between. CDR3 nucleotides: TGCAGTGCTCGAGTGGGGCCAGACTTCATAGACTATGGCTACACCTTC. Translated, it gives CSARVGPDFIDYGYTF.

The CDR3 region has the DNA TGTGCCAGCAGCGTCCCATCTCCGGGCGGGGAGCTGTTTTTT. This translates into CASSVPSPGGELFF. The chain employs TRBV6-1 and TRBJ2-2; D unclear. Germline V gene sequence: CDR1 MNHNS, CDR2 SASEGT. Deletions cut 6 bases from V and 7 bases from J, with 15 bases between. The CDR3 totals 14 residues.

DNA of the CDR3: TGTGCCAGCAGCTTCTCAGGGGTCAATCAGCCCCAGCATTTT. It translates to CASSFSGVNQPQHF. The gene calls are TRBV5-6 and TRBJ1-5; tentative D call: TRBD1 (6 bases). The CDR3 spans 14 residues. CDR1 is SGHDT and CDR2 is YYEEEE in the germline V gene. V lost 2 bases and J lost 3, with 9 bases in between.

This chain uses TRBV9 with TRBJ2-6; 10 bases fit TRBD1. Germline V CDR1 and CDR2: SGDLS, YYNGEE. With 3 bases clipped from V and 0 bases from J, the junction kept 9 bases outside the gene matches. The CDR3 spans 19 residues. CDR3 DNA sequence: TGTGCCAGCAGCGCTAACCGACAGGGGGCAAGCTCTGGGGCCAACGTCCTGACTTTC. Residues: CASSANRQGASSGANVLTF. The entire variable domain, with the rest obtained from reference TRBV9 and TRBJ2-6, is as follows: DSGVTQTPKHLITATGQRVTLRCSPRSGDLSVYWYQQSLDQGLQFLIQYYNGEERAKGNILERFSAQQFPDLHSELNLSSLELGDSALYFCASSANRQGASSGANVLTFGAGSRLTVL.

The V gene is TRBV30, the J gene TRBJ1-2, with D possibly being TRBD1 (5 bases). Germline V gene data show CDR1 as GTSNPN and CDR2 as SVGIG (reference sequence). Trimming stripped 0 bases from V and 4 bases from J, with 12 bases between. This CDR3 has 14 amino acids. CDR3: CAWSVVGGGYGYTF. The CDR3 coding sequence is TGTGCCTGGAGTGTGGTCGGGGGGGGCTATGGCTACACCTTC.